The clone carrying this T cell receptor (beta chain) was detected a few times. Its antigen is unidentified. This sample is part of a study of OX40 agonist ivuxolimab in advanced cancers. Study overall: In this cohort, patients received ivuxolimab, an agonistic anti-OX40 (CD134) antibody. Three patients responded partially, comprising one with hepatocellular carcinoma and two with cutaneous melanoma. Study-wide results and limits: Relative to CD4+, CD8+ T cells held more expanded clones on average. Circulating CD4+ and CD8+ T cells showed clonal expansion by week 6 at 0.1 to 3.0 mg/kg.

TCRdb keeps only in-frame clones here, not all; method: immunoSEQ multiplex PCR. The repertoire holds about 47,000 clones, around 85% seen once, with 11% to 15% in the top ten. The specimen comprised CD4+ or CD8+ T cells sorted from blood, sampled in a trial of the OX40 agonist ivuxolimab. This TCR derives from an adult with an advanced solid tumor such as melanoma, head and neck, liver or kidney cancer.

The CDR3 DNA sequence: TGCGCCAGCAGCAACGGACAGGGATGGGAGACCCAGTACTTC. Encoded protein: CASSNGQGWETQYF. This chain connects TRBV5-1 to TRBJ2-5; 8 bases align to TRBD1. The CDR3 is made up of 14 amino acids. The trim removed 4 bases at V and 5 bases at J, leaving 7 bases unmatched. The V gene's germline CDR1 is SGHRS and CDR2 YFSETQ.